This TCR beta chain is drawn from a study of blood T cell repertoires in COVID-19. Study-level information: The samples span acute and convalescent COVID-19 from the United States, Italy and Spain. In each case, the material was cDNA or gDNA derived from T cells, B-cell-depleted T cells, or PBMCs.

Per the study methods: Amplification with reference gene primers provided the estimates of nucleated cell counts. Here immunoSEQ multiplex PCR was the method, and the copy in TCRdb shows in-frame clones only, minus some. V and J calls and clone size are copied from that table; D and trimming were computed from the DNA. Of about 82,000 clones in the sample, around 83% were seen once. The V and J ends lost 1 base and 5 bases, in that order; junction bases with no gene match: 8. This CDR3 has 17 residues. Germline-derived CDR1 and CDR2 are SGHVS and FNYEAQ. The chain has TRBV7-6 and TRBJ1-1, with 12 bases matching TRBD1. The sequence derives from a woman between 55 and 75 years old with acute or convalescent COVID-19. Material for sequencing was peripheral blood. CDR3 residues: CASSLGSGTGGGTEAFF. DNA of the CDR3: TGTGCCAGCAGCTTAGGGAGTGGGACAGGGGGCGGTACTGAAGCTTTCTTT.